Here is one T cell receptor beta chain with its context. Its specificity is unknown. The CDR3 extends over 16 amino acids. The germline V gene has CDR1 LNHDA and CDR2 SQIVND (reference sequence). With 7 bases removed from V and 3 bases from J, the gap between germline ends came to 19 bases. The time point here: after neoadjuvant nivolumab, at surgical resection. Analysis of PBMCs was direct, with no culture step. PBMC libraries mostly used roughly 480 ng of input genomic DNA, with six replicates per sample. Generated by immunoSEQ multiplex PCR, the TCRdb table keeps only in-frame clones and is missing some. Counted here are about 32,000 clones, about 77% occurring once; the ten biggest clones make up nearly 3.5%. This record belongs to a study of neoadjuvant anti-PD-1 for oral cavity cancer. Points from the study as a whole: Non-responders to neoadjuvant nivolumab had significantly more clonal PBMC T cells than responders.

This specimen was PBMCs, taken after nivolumab (anti-PD-1) treatment. The chain couples TRBV19 to TRBJ1-5, with a weak D call TRBD1 (6 bases). The origin of this receptor is a person between 40 and 85 years old with oral cavity squamous cell carcinoma. CDR3 sequence: CASTTQGMGNNQPQHF. CDR3 in DNA: TGTGCCAGTACAACACAGGGTATGGGGAACAATCAGCCCCAGCATTTT.